Described below is a single T cell receptor beta chain sequence and its context. Its specificity is unknown. The sample is drawn from a study of cytomegalovirus exposure and HLA in healthy donors. Overall study findings and caveats: Most TCRs appeared rarely, but some public TCRs recurred in many donors. Reports showed the classifier diagnosing cytomegalovirus status with high specificity and sensitivity. A list of 150 to 200 TCR beta chains associated with cytomegalovirus was given.

Trimming took 1 base from V and 2 from J; bases not matched to a gene: 4. This CDR3 contains 16 residues. Germline-derived CDR1 and CDR2 are MDHEN and SYDVKM. The method was immunoSEQ multiplex PCR; TCRdb's version includes in-frame clones alone and lacks a portion of them. The sample holds tens of thousands of clones, approximately 96% seen once. This sequence was found in a woman aged 18 to 35 in good health and CMV-seronegative. The chain combines TRBV28 with TRBJ2-2; TRBD2 agrees at 7 bases. Sequencing was performed on PBMCs. In nucleotides, the CDR3 is TGTGCCAGCAGTTTATTTGAAGCGGGAAACACCGGGGAGCTGTTTTTT. Translation: CASSLFEAGNTGELFF.